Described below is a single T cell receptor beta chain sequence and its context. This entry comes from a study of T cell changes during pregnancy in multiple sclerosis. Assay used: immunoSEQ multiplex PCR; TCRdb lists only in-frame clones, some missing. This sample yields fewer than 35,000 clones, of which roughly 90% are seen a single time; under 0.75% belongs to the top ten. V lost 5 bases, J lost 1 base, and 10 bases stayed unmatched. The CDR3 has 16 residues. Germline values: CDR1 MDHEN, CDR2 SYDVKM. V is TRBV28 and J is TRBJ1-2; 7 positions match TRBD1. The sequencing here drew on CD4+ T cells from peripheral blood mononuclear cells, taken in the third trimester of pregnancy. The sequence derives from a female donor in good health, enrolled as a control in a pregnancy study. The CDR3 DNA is TGTGCCAGCAGTGACCTTGGGGGACAGATTAACTATGGCTACACCTTC. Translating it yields CASSDLGGQINYGYTF.